What follows are 25 T cell receptor beta chains derived from one specimen sequenced in a study of vaccination and CD4 T cells after COVID-19. For these TCRs, the target antigens are not known. Treatment reported: approximately nine-day PBMC culture with coronavirus spike peptide pools or control peptides (ViraFEST assay). The Oncomine TCR Beta short-read assay was applied to DNA of cultured CD4+ T cells. TCRdb reanalysed the PCR reads using MiXCR and keeps one entry per CDR3 protein. Of some 4,000 distinct CDR3 sequences listed, around 20% are singletons. The sample taken for sequencing was CD4+ T cells from blood, cultured in vitro. These receptors all come from a human donor who had recovered from COVID-19.

This chain links TRBV5-4 with TRBJ2-5, with D uncertain. This CDR3 is 15 amino acids long. Trimming took 0 bases from V and 2 from J, leaving 11 bases between them. Looked up from germline, CDR1 is SGHNT and CDR2 is YYREEE (reference sequence). CDR3: CASSLEGLTQETQYF. The CDR3 DNA sequence: TGTGCCAGCAGCTTGGAAGGGCTGACGCAAGAGACCCAGTACTTC.

The V call is TRBV6-1, the J call TRBJ2-7, with D unresolved. Germline values: CDR1 MNHNS, CDR2 SASEGT. V gave up 8 bases and J gave up 0 bases, with 17 bases separating them. The CDR3 sequence is 15 residues long. The CDR3 spells CASRASISGSYEQYF. CDR3 DNA: TGTGCCAGCCGGGCTTCTATTTCGGGCTCCTACGAGCAGTACTTC.

In its sample, this clonotype is medium-sized. The genes are TRBV6-1 and TRBJ1-2; maybe TRBD1 (5 bases). Trimming cost V 7 bases and J 4 bases, with 10 bases left between them. This CDR3 spans 12 amino acids. Germline CDR1 reads MNHNS; CDR2 reads SASEGT. The CDR3 sequence: CASNPRAYGYTF. In DNA form, the CDR3 reads TGTGCCAGCAATCCCAGGGCCTATGGCTACACCTTC.

This chain links TRBV20-1 with TRBJ2-2; D remains ambiguous. V shed 5 bases and J shed 9 bases, with 16 bases lying between them. The length of the CDR3 is 13 residues. The V gene's germline CDR1 is DFQATT and CDR2 SNEGSKA (reference sequence). The CDR3 loop reads CSAENSVTRELFF. In DNA, the CDR3 is TGCAGTGCTGAGAACAGCGTCACGAGGGAGCTGTTTTTT.

This clonotype is termed medium-sized. The V call is TRBV6-1, the J call TRBJ1-6, with D unclear. The germline V and J ends were trimmed by 4 bases and 10 bases, with 14 bases remaining between them. The V gene's germline CDR1 is MNHNS and CDR2 SASEGT. CDR3 size: 14 residues. Written as DNA, the CDR3 is TGTGCCAGCAGTGCCCGATTAGCGGAATCACCCCTCCACTTT. Translated, it gives CASSARLAESPLHF.

This chain links TRBV5-1 with TRBJ2-5; 7 nucleotides match TRBD2. This CDR3 comprises 14 residues. The V and J ends lost 0 bases and 2 bases, in that order; junction bases with no gene match: 1. Germline CDR1 and CDR2: SGHRS and YFSETQ. The CDR3 here is CASSLAGGQETQYF. The CDR3 DNA reads TGCGCCAGCAGCTTGGCGGGAGGTCAAGAGACCCAGTACTTC.

The chain carries TRBV5-1 and TRBJ2-2; D ambiguous. The V gene lost 0 bases and the J gene lost 3 bases, with 6 bases spanning the gap. Germline V gene lookup returns CDR1 SGHRS and CDR2 YFSETQ. The CDR3 sequence is 14 residues long. In nucleotides, the CDR3 is TGCGCCAGCAGCTTGGAGCCACACACCGGGGAGCTGTTTTTT. Protein: CASSLEPHTGELFF.

This chain joins TRBV2 and TRBJ2-4, with D perhaps TRBD1 (6 bases). This CDR3 is built from 11 residues. The germline V gene has CDR1 SNHLY and CDR2 FYNNEI. Deletions cut 5 bases from V and 10 bases from J, with 9 bases between. The CDR3 DNA is TGTGCCAGCAGTATAAGGGGGATTCAGTACTTC. Residues: CASSIRGIQYF.

This clonotype occurred once. This sequence joins TRBV5-4 and TRBJ2-3; TRBD2 matches at 8 bases. There are 16 residues in the CDR3. Germline assignment: CDR1 SGHNT and CDR2 YYREEE (reference sequence). J lost 6 bases, V lost 4 bases, and 13 bases had no gene match. CDR3 sequence reads: CASSDASGGVRDTQYF. The DNA for the CDR3 is TGTGCCAGCAGCGATGCGAGCGGGGGAGTACGGGATACGCAGTATTTT.

This clonotype has a single count. CDR3 loop: CASRLVTGKETQYF. The CDR3 region has the DNA TGTGCAAGTCGCTTAGTGACAGGGAAAGAGACCCAGTACTTC. The chain carries TRBV12-2 and TRBJ2-5; TRBD1, as called in the table, went unchecked against the DNA. TRBV12-2 is labeled a pseudogene. The CDR3 consists of 14 residues.

The rearrangement uses TRBV12-3 or TRBV12-4 and TRBJ1-5; 9 bases line up with TRBD1. The CDR3 sequence is 16 residues long. Germline trimming cut 4 bases from V and 7 bases from J; bases unmatched to any gene: 11. The CDR3 DNA sequence: TGTGCCAGCAGTTCCCGCTCTACAGGGGGCAGGCAGCCCCAGCATTTT. Its translation: CASSSRSTGGRQPQHF.

The chain employs TRBV20-1 and TRBJ2-1; tentatively, D is TRBD1 or TRBD2 (6 bases each). This CDR3 contains 12 residues. V lost 2 bases, J lost 9 bases, and 11 bases lay in between. CDR1 DFQATT and CDR2 SNEGSKA come from the germline V gene (reference sequence). The CDR3 nucleotides are TGCAGTGCTAGAAGACAGGAGGGTGAGCAGTTCTTC. This encodes CSARRQEGEQFF.

In its sample, this clonotype ranks as medium-sized. The V and J genes are TRBV18 and TRBJ2-5; unclear D gene. Per germline, CDR1 KGHSH and CDR2 LQKENI. This CDR3 is built from 13 residues. With 3 bases removed from V and 1 base from J, the gap between germline ends came to 6 bases. The chain's CDR3 is CASSPGLQETQYF. The CDR3, as DNA: TGTGCCAGCTCACCCGGGCTCCAAGAGACCCAGTACTTC.

The chain links TRBV20-1 to TRBJ1-5, with 7 bases aligning to TRBD1. There are 16 residues in the CDR3. V lost 2 bases and J lost 5; bases outside the gene matches: 12. Germline lookup yields CDR1 DFQATT and CDR2 SNEGSKA (reference sequence). The CDR3 here is CSARPPPGQWDQPQHF. CDR3 nucleotide sequence: TGCAGTGCTAGACCCCCACCGGGACAGTGGGATCAGCCCCAGCATTTT.

This clonotype was picked up a small number of times. The rearrangement links TRBV19 to TRBJ2-2; 9 bases are shared with TRBD2. Germline assignment: CDR1 LNHDA and CDR2 SQIVND (reference sequence). Unmatched junction bases numbered 7, after V lost 6 bases and J lost 5 bases. This CDR3 is built from 15 residues. CDR3 bases: TGTGCCAGTAGCTCGGGACTAGCATCGACCGGGGAGCTGTTTTTT. This gives the protein CASSSGLASTGELFF.

The genes are TRBV5-5 and TRBJ2-3; no reliable D call. In germline, CDR1 is SGHKS, CDR2 YYEKEE (reference sequence). Trimming removed 6 bases from V and 1 base from J, with 12 bases in between. CDR3 size: 14 residues. CDR3 DNA sequence: TGTGCCAGCACCTACTCCGGCCGCACAGATACGCAGTATTTT. It encodes CASTYSGRTDTQYF.

This clonotype is labeled as medium-sized. This chain links TRBV12-5 with TRBJ2-3, with D unresolved. V lost 7 bases, J lost 4 bases, and 15 bases lay in between. The CDR3 spans 14 residues. Germline V gene lookup returns CDR1 LGHNT and CDR2 FRNRAP. The CDR3 region has the DNA TGTGCTAGTGTTGGGATGGACGGCGCAGATACGCAGTATTTT. This sequence encodes CASVGMDGADTQYF.

CDR3 sequence reads: CASSYSQGAALNEKLFF. CDR3 nucleotide sequence: TGTGCCAGCAGTTACTCCCAGGGGGCTGCCTTGAATGAAAAACTGTTTTTT. The rearrangement uses TRBV6-5 and TRBJ1-4, with 8 bases lining up with TRBD1. Germline V CDR1 and CDR2: MNHEY, SVGAGI. V was clipped by 0 bases and J by 5 bases; unmatched bases: 8. This CDR3 has 17 residues.

This chain links TRBV5-4 with TRBJ1-3; D uncertain. The CDR3 has 13 residues. Germline CDR1 SGHNT, CDR2 YYREEE (reference sequence). Trimming stripped 0 bases from V and 0 bases from J, with 1 base between. The CDR3 nucleotides are TGTGCCAGCAGCTTGGGCTCTGGAAACACCATATATTTT. Residues: CASSLGSGNTIYF.

This clonotype appeared a few times. The chain couples TRBV7-2 to TRBJ2-1, with 7 bases matching TRBD2. The CDR3 consists of 15 residues. Germline trimming cut 3 bases from V and 3 bases from J; bases unmatched to any gene: 5. Germline CDR1 reads SGHTA; CDR2 reads FQGNSA. The CDR3 spells CASSLTGLVYNEQFF. DNA for the CDR3: TGTGCCAGCAGCTTGACCGGACTAGTCTACAATGAGCAGTTCTTC.

Within the sample, this clonotype is medium-sized. The rearrangement links TRBV20-1 to TRBJ1-5; no definite D call. V was cut by 3 bases and J by 2 bases, with 14 bases left in between. Germline V gene lookup returns CDR1 DFQATT and CDR2 SNEGSKA (reference sequence). The CDR3 runs to 15 residues. For the CDR3, the DNA is TGCAGTGCTAGTCAGCGGGGTACGGGCAATCAGCCCCAGCATTTT. It encodes CSASQRGTGNQPQHF.

This clonotype came up a few times. The gene calls are TRBV20-1 and TRBJ2-1; D is undetermined. Looked up from germline, CDR1 is DFQATT and CDR2 is SNEGSKA (reference sequence). CDR3 size: 14 residues. V lost 4 bases and J lost 2, with 12 bases in between. DNA for the CDR3: TGCAGTGCTAACTCCCCCTATACCTACAATGAGCAGTTCTTC. Translating it yields CSANSPYTYNEQFF.

The V gene is TRBV5-1, the J gene TRBJ2-5; perhaps TRBD2 as D (5 bases). The CDR3 runs 15 residues. Looked up from germline, CDR1 is SGHRS and CDR2 is YFSETQ. V lost 2 bases to trimming and J lost 1 base, with 12 bases between them. As DNA, the CDR3 is TGCGCCAGCAGCTTAAGACTTAGCGCCCAAGAGACCCAGTACTTC. Its translation is CASSLRLSAQETQYF.

The chain joins TRBV12-3 or TRBV12-4 to TRBJ2-2, with unresolved D. The germline V and J ends were trimmed by 4 bases and 1 base, with 7 bases remaining between them. The CDR3 loop spans 14 amino acids. The DNA of the CDR3 is TGTGCCAGCAGTTCCCTCTTGAACACCGGGGAGCTGTTTTTT. This translates into CASSSLLNTGELFF.

V gene TRBV20-1 combines with J gene TRBJ2-7; TRBD2 agrees at 11 bases. V dropped 7 bases and J dropped 0; count of bases not matched to a gene: 14. Per germline, CDR1 DFQATT and CDR2 SNEGSKA (reference sequence). The CDR3 loop spans 17 amino acids. Here the CDR3 reads CSGTLAGDPLSSYEQYF. The CDR3 DNA reads as TGCAGTGGCACACTAGCGGGGGACCCTTTGAGCTCCTACGAGCAGTACTTC.